This paragraph covers one T cell receptor (beta chain) sequence. What it recognizes is unknown. This sample stems from a study of T cell responses to AZD1222 COVID-19 vaccine. General study findings and limits: Repertoires were sampled only after the peak T cell response. Spike as a whole was targeted by vaccine-associated CD4 TCRs, dominant at 160-218 and 743-854. Unmutated regions of variants are reportedly targeted by nearly half of spike-specific TCRs.

Libraries were prepared by immunoSEQ multiplex PCR; TCRdb keeps only in-frame clonotypes and omits some of them. Of about 110,000 clones in the sample, approximately 90% were seen once. CDR3 length: 14 residues. Between the trimmed V and J ends, which lost 6 bases and 5 bases, there was a span of 14 bases. Germline values: CDR1 SNHLY, CDR2 FYNNEI. This sequence was found in an adult who received the AZD1222 COVID-19 vaccine. This rearrangement joins TRBV2 to TRBJ1-5; D gene ambiguous. The sequencing used peripheral blood, collected 28 days after the second AZD1222 dose. The CDR3 sequence is CASSFAAWDQPQHF. In nucleotides, the CDR3 is TGTGCCAGCAGCTTCGCGGCTTGGGATCAGCCCCAGCATTTT. The full variable domain, with the rest looked up from reference TRBV2 and TRBJ1-5, is EPEVTQTPSHQVTQMGQEVILRCVPISNHLYFYWYRQILGQKVEFLVSFYNNEISEKSEIFDDQFSVERPDGSNFTLKIRSTKLEDSAMYFCASSFAAWDQPQHFGDGTRLSIL.